This section outlines one TCR beta chain sequence together with its context. Its matching antigen is unknown. The entry originates in a study of cytomegalovirus exposure and HLA in healthy donors. Points from the study as a whole: Cytomegalovirus-associated status was assigned to 150 to 200 TCR beta chains. Evidence from a later analysis indicated that most CMV-associated TCR beta chains looked HLA-restricted.

PCR used 60 Vbeta primers and 13 Jbeta primers. Generated by immunoSEQ multiplex PCR, the TCRdb table keeps only in-frame clones and is missing some. The sample carries around 29,000 clones, 62% recorded once. The ends lost 4 bases at V and 0 bases at J; junction bases unmatched: 9. CDR1 and CDR2 (germline): SGHNT, YYREEE (reference sequence). The CDR3 covers 17 residues. The sequenced sample was PBMCs. This chain uses TRBV5-4 with TRBJ2-7; TRBD2 agrees at 11 bases. The sequence came from a male donor in good health and CMV-seropositive. CDR3 nucleotides: TGTGCCAGCAGCCCACGGTCTAGCGGGAGGAGCTCCTACGAGCAGTACTTC. Its protein product is CASSPRSSGRSSYEQYF.